This TCR beta chain was captured in a study of STAT5B mutations in CD4+ large granular lymphocyte leukemia. Notes on the study in general: TRBV06-family usage was enriched in top patient clones (8/27) versus controls (2/35). Without putative leukemic clones, patient CD4-sorted repertoires remained more clonal than healthy CD4+ repertoires. No patients shared main leukemic clonotypes, though 25% to 30% appeared at low frequency elsewhere.

CDR3 size: 15 residues. J lost 1 base, V lost 2 bases, and 5 bases had no gene match. Germline V gene data show CDR1 as SGHDT and CDR2 as YYEEEE. As processed by the authors: Lowest detectable productive clonotype frequency was 2.59 x 10-5. TCRdb's table, derived via immunoSEQ multiplex PCR, lists solely in-frame clones and lacks some. Clone size and the V and J calls come from that table; the DNA yielded D and trimming. The data hold more than 35,000 clones, with over 75% observed a single time. Concerning this clone itself: Its antigen is unknown.

V gene TRBV5-6 combines with J gene TRBJ2-5, with 7 bases fitting TRBD1. The receptor was derived from a human donor in good health. The sequenced material came from CD4+ T cells from blood buffy coats. CDR3 sequence: CASSFLGTAQETQYF. CDR3 DNA sequence: TGTGCCAGCAGCTTTCTCGGGACAGCCCAAGAGACCCAGTACTTC.